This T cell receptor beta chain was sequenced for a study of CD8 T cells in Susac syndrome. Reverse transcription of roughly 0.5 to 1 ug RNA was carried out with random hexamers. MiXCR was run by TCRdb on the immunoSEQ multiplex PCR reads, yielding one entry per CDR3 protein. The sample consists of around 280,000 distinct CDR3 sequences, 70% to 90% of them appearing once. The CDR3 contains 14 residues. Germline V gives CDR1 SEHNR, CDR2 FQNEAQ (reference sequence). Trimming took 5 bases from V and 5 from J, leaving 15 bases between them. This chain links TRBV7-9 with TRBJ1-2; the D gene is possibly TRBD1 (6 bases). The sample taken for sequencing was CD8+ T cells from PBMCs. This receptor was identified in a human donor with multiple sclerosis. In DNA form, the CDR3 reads TGTGCCAGCAGCCCGACAGGTTTAAGTTATGGCTACACCTTC. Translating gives CASSPTGLSYGYTF.